This TCR beta chain was identified in a study of shared clonotypes between healthy human individuals. About the research overall: With ages of 18 to 49, the donors were a couple of women and a few men. Whole-study results and caveats: Across four donors, naive CD4 shared roughly 5%, naive CD8 approximately 3.5%, memory CD4 roughly 2.1%, memory CD8 about 0.38%. Across subsets, estimated richness was generally greater for naive than for memory populations.

TCRdb's table, derived via immunoSEQ multiplex PCR, lists solely in-frame clones and lacks some. The data show 150,000 to 200,000 clones, about 93% seen once. V lost 2 bases and J lost 6, with 11 bases in between. Germline V CDR1 and CDR2: MNHEY, SMNVEV (reference sequence). The CDR3 loop spans 15 amino acids. In regard to this clone: Its antigen is currently unknown.

Specimen: naive CD4+ T cells sorted from blood. Subset here: CD45RA+ positively selected. The J gene is TRBJ1-6, the V gene TRBV27; D unclear. The TCR sequence derives from a woman aged 25 to 39 in good health. CDR3 sequence (DNA): TGTGCCAGCAGTTTAGCCCCGGGAGTTAATTCACCCCTCCACTTT. Protein: CASSLAPGVNSPLHF.